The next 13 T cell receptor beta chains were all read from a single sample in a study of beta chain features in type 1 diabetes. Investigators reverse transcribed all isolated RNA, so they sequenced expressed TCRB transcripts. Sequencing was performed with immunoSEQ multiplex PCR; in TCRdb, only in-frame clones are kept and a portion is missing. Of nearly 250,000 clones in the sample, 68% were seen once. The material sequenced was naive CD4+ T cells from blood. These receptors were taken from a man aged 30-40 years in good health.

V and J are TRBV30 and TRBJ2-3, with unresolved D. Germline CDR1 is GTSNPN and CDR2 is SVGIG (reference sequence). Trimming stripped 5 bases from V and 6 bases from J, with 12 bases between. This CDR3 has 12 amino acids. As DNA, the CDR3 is TGTGCCTGGGAGCTCCCGGGCGATACGCAGTATTTT. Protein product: CAWELPGDTQYF.

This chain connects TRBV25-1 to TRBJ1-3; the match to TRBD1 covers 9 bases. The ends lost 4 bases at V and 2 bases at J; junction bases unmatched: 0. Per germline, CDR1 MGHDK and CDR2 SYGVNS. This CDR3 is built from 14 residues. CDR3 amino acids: CASSGTGAGNTIYF. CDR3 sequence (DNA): TGTGCCAGCAGTGGGACAGGGGCTGGAAACACCATATATTTT.

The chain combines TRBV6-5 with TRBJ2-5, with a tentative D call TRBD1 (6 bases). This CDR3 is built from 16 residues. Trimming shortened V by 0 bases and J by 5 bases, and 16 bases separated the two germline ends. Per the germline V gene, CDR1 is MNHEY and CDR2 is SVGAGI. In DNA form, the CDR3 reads TGTGCCAGCAGTTACTCGATAAACAGGGCTTATGAGACCCAGTACTTC. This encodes CASSYSINRAYETQYF.

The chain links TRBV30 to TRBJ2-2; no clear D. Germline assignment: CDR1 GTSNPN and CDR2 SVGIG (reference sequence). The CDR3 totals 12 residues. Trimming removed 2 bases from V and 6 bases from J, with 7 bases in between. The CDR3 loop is CAWSPGPGELFF. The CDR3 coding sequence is TGTGCCTGGAGTCCCGGGCCCGGGGAGCTGTTTTTT.

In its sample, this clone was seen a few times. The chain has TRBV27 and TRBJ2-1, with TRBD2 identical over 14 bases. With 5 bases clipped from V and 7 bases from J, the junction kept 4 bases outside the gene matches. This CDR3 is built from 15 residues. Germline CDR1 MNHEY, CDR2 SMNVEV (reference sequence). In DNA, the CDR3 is TGTGCCAGCAGTCCCGGGACTAGCGGGAGAAATGAGCAGTTCTTC. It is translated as CASSPGTSGRNEQFF.

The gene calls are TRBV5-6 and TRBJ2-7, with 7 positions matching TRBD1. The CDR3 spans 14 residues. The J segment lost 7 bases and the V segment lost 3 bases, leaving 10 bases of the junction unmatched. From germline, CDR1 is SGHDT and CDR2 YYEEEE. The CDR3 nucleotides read TGTGCCAGCAGCTCAAAGGGACAGTGGAGAGAGCAGTACTTC. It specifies CASSSKGQWREQYF.

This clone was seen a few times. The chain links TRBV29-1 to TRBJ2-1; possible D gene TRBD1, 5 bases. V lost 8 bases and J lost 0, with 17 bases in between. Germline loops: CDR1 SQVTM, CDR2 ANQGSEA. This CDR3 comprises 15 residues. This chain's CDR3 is CSSRQGPLSYNEQFF. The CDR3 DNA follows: TGCAGCTCCCGTCAGGGTCCTCTCTCCTACAATGAGCAGTTCTTC.

The CDR3 loop reads CASSLARSSGGPDTQYF. The CDR3 region has the DNA TGTGCCAGCAGCTTGGCCAGGTCAAGCGGGGGCCCGGATACGCAGTATTTT. The rearrangement uses TRBV5-4 and TRBJ2-3; 8 bases line up with TRBD2. The V gene end was trimmed by 0 bases and the J gene end by 6 bases; junction bases not matched to a gene: 12. The CDR3 runs to 17 residues. Per the germline V gene, CDR1 is SGHNT and CDR2 is YYREEE (reference sequence).

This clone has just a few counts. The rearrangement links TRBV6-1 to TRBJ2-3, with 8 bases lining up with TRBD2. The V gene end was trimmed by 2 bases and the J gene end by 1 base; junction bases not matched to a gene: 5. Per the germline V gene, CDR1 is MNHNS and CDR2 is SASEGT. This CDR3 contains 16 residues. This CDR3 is CASSERRAGGTDTQYF. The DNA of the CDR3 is TGTGCCAGCAGTGAACGGAGAGCGGGGGGCACAGATACGCAGTATTTT.

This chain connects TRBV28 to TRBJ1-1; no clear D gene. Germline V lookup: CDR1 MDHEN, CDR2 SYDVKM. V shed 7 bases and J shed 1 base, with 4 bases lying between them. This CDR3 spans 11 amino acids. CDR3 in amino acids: CASNSNTEAFF. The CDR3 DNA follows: TGTGCCAGCAATTCGAACACTGAAGCTTTCTTT.

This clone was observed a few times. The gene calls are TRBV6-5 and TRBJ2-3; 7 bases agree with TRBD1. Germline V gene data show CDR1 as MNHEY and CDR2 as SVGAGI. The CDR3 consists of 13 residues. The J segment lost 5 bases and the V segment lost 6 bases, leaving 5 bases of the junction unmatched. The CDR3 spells CASRRDRVDTQYF. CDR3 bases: TGTGCCAGCAGACGGGACAGAGTAGATACGCAGTATTTT.

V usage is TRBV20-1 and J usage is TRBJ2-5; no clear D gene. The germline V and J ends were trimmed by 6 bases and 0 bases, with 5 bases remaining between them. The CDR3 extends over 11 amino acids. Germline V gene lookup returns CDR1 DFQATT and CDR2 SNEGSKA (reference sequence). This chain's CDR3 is CSAADQETQYF. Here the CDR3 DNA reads TGCAGTGCGGCAGACCAAGAGACCCAGTACTTC.

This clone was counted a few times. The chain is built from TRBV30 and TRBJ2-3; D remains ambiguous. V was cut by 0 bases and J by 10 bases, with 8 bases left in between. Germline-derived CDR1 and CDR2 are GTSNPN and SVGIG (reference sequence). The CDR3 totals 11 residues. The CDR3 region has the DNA TGTGCCTGGAGTGTCTCAGGAGCGCAGTATTTT. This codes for CAWSVSGAQYF.